Below are 7 T cell receptor beta chains sequenced from a single sample in a study of blood T cell repertoires in COVID-19. Generated by immunoSEQ multiplex PCR, the TCRdb table keeps only in-frame clones and is missing some. The sample contains about 150,000 clones, roughly 78% of which appear only once. Specimen: peripheral blood. All receptors derive from a man older than 75 with acute or convalescent COVID-19.

This clone appeared a few times. The CDR3 sequence is CSARDTPEAFF. Written as DNA, the CDR3 is TGCAGTGCTAGAGATACACCTGAAGCTTTCTTT. This chain connects TRBV20-1 to TRBJ1-1; D is uncertain. The CDR3 extends over 11 amino acids. The ends were cut back, 0 bases at V and 6 bases at J, with 5 bases in the middle. Germline loops: CDR1 DFQATT, CDR2 SNEGSKA (reference sequence).

Notes on this clone: The same CDR3 is also encoded by other DNA sequences in this sample. This chain links TRBV2 with TRBJ2-2; a possible D gene is TRBD2 (6 bases). This CDR3 is built from 12 residues. The germline V and J ends were trimmed by 6 bases and 8 bases, with 10 bases remaining between them. Germline V gene data show CDR1 as SNHLY and CDR2 as FYNNEI. This chain's CDR3 is CASSGSGGELFF. The CDR3 DNA reads as TGTGCCAGCAGCGGTAGCGGTGGGGAGCTGTTTTTT.

This rearrangement joins TRBV15 to TRBJ2-5, with D possibly matching TRBD2 (5 bases). This CDR3 spans 13 amino acids. CDR1 LNHNV and CDR2 YYDKDF come from the germline V gene (reference sequence). The ends were cut back, 1 base at V and 3 bases at J, with 6 bases in the middle. The CDR3 region is CATSRVGKETQYF. The CDR3 nucleotides read TGTGCCACCAGCAGAGTCGGGAAAGAGACCCAGTACTTC.

The CDR3 DNA sequence: TGTGCCAGCAGCTTAGGCCAGGGTGTGTCGGCTAATGAAAAACTGTTTTTT. Translation gives CASSLGQGVSANEKLFF. V usage is TRBV7-9 and J usage is TRBJ1-4; D may be TRBD1 (5 bases). The germline V gene has CDR1 SEHNR and CDR2 FQNEAQ (reference sequence). This CDR3 region has 17 residues. Trimming stripped 1 base from V and 3 bases from J, with 15 bases between.

The V and J genes are TRBV7-9 and TRBJ1-1; no clear D gene. Trimming took off 1 base at V and 1 base at J, with 7 bases between the two ends. This CDR3 has 14 residues. Germline-derived CDR1 and CDR2 are SEHNR and FQNEAQ (reference sequence). CDR3: CASSLVAENTEAFF. CDR3 DNA sequence: TGTGCCAGCAGCTTAGTTGCGGAGAACACTGAAGCTTTCTTT. Supplemented by reference TRBV7-9 and TRBJ1-1, the full variable domain reads DTGVSQNPRHKITKRGQNVTFRCDPISEHNRLYWYRQTLGQGPEFLTYFQNEAQLEKSRLLSDRFSAERPKGSFSTLEIQRTEQGDSAMYLCASSLVAENTEAFFGQGTRLTVV.

There are many counts of this clone. The V call is TRBV29-1, the J call TRBJ2-2, with TRBD1 identical over 9 bases. CDR3 length equals 13 residues. Germline V gene lookup returns CDR1 SQVTM and CDR2 ANQGSEA. The trim removed 5 bases at V and 6 bases at J, leaving 4 bases unmatched. This chain's CDR3 is CSVTRTGAGELFF. The CDR3 region has the DNA TGCAGCGTTACCAGGACAGGGGCCGGGGAGCTGTTTTTT.

The chain couples TRBV6-5 to TRBJ2-7; 7 bases are a match to TRBD1. Trimming removed 2 bases from V and 2 bases from J; junction bases left unmatched: 6. Germline CDR1 is MNHEY and CDR2 is SVGAGI. This CDR3 is built from 15 residues. CDR3 sequence (DNA): TGTGCCAGCAGTTACGGGGACAGAGAAACCTACGAGCAGTACTTC. It yields the protein CASSYGDRETYEQYF.